The 28 T cell receptor beta chains reported below all come from one sample, sequenced in a study of graft-versus-host responses after intestinal transplantation. No antigen has been assigned to these receptors. Profiling relied on immunoSEQ multiplex PCR, and the TCRdb table lists in-frame clones only, not all of them. Among about 50,000 clones listed, around 90% were seen once. The starting material was unstimulated CD4+ T cells sorted from spleen or lymph node cells, obtained before transplant. The origin of the receptors is a human donor who was the organ donor for an intestinal transplant.

The rearrangement joins TRBV5-4 to TRBJ1-6; perhaps TRBD1 as D (5 bases). The CDR3 loop spans 14 amino acids. Germline CDR1 and CDR2: SGHNT and YYREEE (reference sequence). V was pared by 2 bases and J by 5 bases, with 8 bases between. CDR3 nucleotides: TGTGCCAGCAGCTTCGACAGAGATAATTCACCCCTCCACTTT. Translation: CASSFDRDNSPLHF.

In nucleotides, the CDR3 is TGCAGTGCTGAGGTCCGGAAGACCCAGTACTTC. Translating it yields CSAEVRKTQYF. The chain recombines TRBV20-1 with TRBJ2-5; D is uncertain. CDR1 is DFQATT, CDR2 SNEGSKA, per germline (reference sequence). The CDR3 length is 11 residues. The V end was cut by 5 bases, the J end by 6 bases, with 10 bases between.

This clone has more than one count but fewer than ten. The chain has TRBV19 and TRBJ1-5; D uncertain. Germline lookup yields CDR1 LNHDA and CDR2 SQIVND (reference sequence). The CDR3 length is 13 residues. The ends were cut back, 3 bases at V and 4 bases at J, with 7 bases in the middle. The CDR3 here is CASSIGENQPQHF. For the CDR3, the DNA is TGTGCCAGTAGTATCGGGGAGAATCAGCCCCAGCATTTT.

This clone was picked up one time. The genes are TRBV9 and TRBJ2-3; TRBD2 matches at 7 bases. V dropped 4 bases and J dropped 1; count of bases not matched to a gene: 9. CDR1 and CDR2 (germline): SGDLS, YYNGEE. The CDR3 covers 16 residues. In DNA form, the CDR3 reads TGTGCCAGCAGCTCCTCGGCGGGAGTTGGCACAGATACGCAGTATTTT. Amino acids: CASSSSAGVGTDTQYF.

The chain uses TRBV7-9 and TRBJ2-2; D gene uncertain. Per the germline V gene, CDR1 is SEHNR and CDR2 is FQNEAQ (reference sequence). Trimming left V 2 bases short and J 4 bases short, with 14 bases between. CDR3 length: 16 residues. The CDR3 DNA follows: TGTGCCAGCAGCTTATATTTAACTCCCCTCACCGGGGAGCTGTTTTTT. This translates into CASSLYLTPLTGELFF.

This CDR3 is CASQQGLAGGPQGKNIQYF. DNA for the CDR3: TGTGCCAGCCAACAGGGACTAGCGGGAGGACCCCAAGGCAAAAACATTCAGTACTTC. This chain uses TRBV18 with TRBJ2-4; the match to TRBD2 covers 15 bases. The germline gives CDR1 KGHSH, CDR2 LQKENI. The CDR3 has 19 residues. V trimming: 8 bases; J trimming: 3 bases; junction bases outside the gene matches: 14.

The V call is TRBV10-3, the J call TRBJ2-4, with D unclear. V was pared by 2 bases and J by 6 bases, with 17 bases between. Germline lookup yields CDR1 ENHRY and CDR2 SYGVKD. The CDR3 has 16 residues. CDR3 protein: CAISETGPEWGNIQYF. Here the CDR3 DNA reads TGTGCCATCAGTGAGACCGGGCCCGAATGGGGAAACATTCAGTACTTC.

A single count supports this clone. V gene TRBV18 combines with J gene TRBJ2-2, with D perhaps assigned TRBD1 or TRBD2 (5 bases each). This CDR3 has 15 residues. Trimming pared 3 bases from V and 2 bases from J, leaving 10 bases between. The germline CDR1 and CDR2 sequences are KGHSH and LQKENI. This CDR3 reads CASSPGDPNTGELFF. In DNA, the CDR3 is TGTGCCAGCTCACCTGGGGACCCAAACACCGGGGAGCTGTTTTTT.

This clone has just one count. V and J are TRBV11-2 and TRBJ2-7; 13 bases are shared with TRBD2. The CDR3 has 17 amino acids. With V trimmed by 2 bases and J by 0 bases, 4 bases remained unmatched. Germline V gene sequence: CDR1 SGHAT, CDR2 FQNNGV. The CDR3 sequence is CASSLQLAGGSSYEQYF. The CDR3 DNA follows: TGTGCCAGCAGCTTACAACTAGCGGGAGGGAGCTCCTACGAGCAGTACTTC.

The chain employs TRBV4-1 and TRBJ2-7; D gene ambiguous. Germline assignment: CDR1 MGHRA and CDR2 YSYEKL. The V gene lost 0 bases and the J gene lost 0 bases, with 9 bases spanning the gap. The CDR3 has 15 residues. Written as DNA, the CDR3 is TGCGCCAGCAGCCAAGACGGCTTCCCCTCCTACGAGCAGTACTTC. It encodes CASSQDGFPSYEQYF.

The gene calls are TRBV4-2 and TRBJ2-7; possibly TRBD2 for D (6 bases). The V end was cut by 9 bases, the J end by 2 bases, with 11 bases between. Germline CDR1 is LGHNA and CDR2 is YNFKEQ. The CDR3 covers 12 residues. The CDR3 sequence is CASSGDTYEQYF. The CDR3 DNA reads TGTGCCAGTAGCGGAGACACCTACGAGCAGTACTTC.

The chain combines TRBV18 with TRBJ1-1; D is unresolved. This CDR3 spans 14 amino acids. Trimming took 2 bases from V and 0 from J, leaving 7 bases between them. Germline CDR1 and CDR2: KGHSH and LQKENI. In nucleotides, the CDR3 is TGTGCCAGCTCACCAACAGCCATGAACACTGAAGCTTTCTTT. It specifies CASSPTAMNTEAFF.

Written as DNA, the CDR3 is TGTGCCAGCAGCTTGGGGCTAGCGTCCTACAATGAGCAGTTCTTC. Translating it yields CASSLGLASYNEQFF. The rearrangement joins TRBV5-6 to TRBJ2-1, with D possibly TRBD2 on 6 matching bases. The V and J ends lost 0 bases and 1 base respectively, with 8 bases between them. Germline-derived CDR1 and CDR2 are SGHDT and YYEEEE. The CDR3 length is 15 residues.

The rearrangement uses TRBV27 and TRBJ1-1; D is perhaps TRBD1 (6 bases). V was cut by 11 bases and J by 3 bases, with 19 bases left in between. The CDR3 consists of 14 residues. Germline loops: CDR1 MNHEY, CDR2 SMNVEV (reference sequence). The CDR3 reads CAGKQGIGDTEAFF. In DNA, the CDR3 is TGTGCCGGGAAGCAGGGGATTGGGGACACTGAAGCTTTCTTT.

This chain joins TRBV19 and TRBJ1-1; 9 bases are a match to TRBD1. V lost 5 bases and J lost 3; bases outside the gene matches: 4. The CDR3 extends over 14 amino acids. Germline CDR1 and CDR2: LNHDA and SQIVND (reference sequence). The CDR3 nucleotides read TGTGCCAGTAGTTTCCGGGACAGGGACACTGAAGCTTTCTTT. Its protein product is CASSFRDRDTEAFF.

J is TRBJ1-3 and V is TRBV29-1; a possible D gene is TRBD1 (5 bases). Germline values: CDR1 SQVTM, CDR2 ANQGSEA. V lost 7 bases to trimming and J lost 2 bases, with 15 bases between them. The CDR3 is made up of 14 amino acids. CDR3 loop: CSAARGVAGNTIYF. The CDR3 region has the DNA TGCAGCGCGGCTAGGGGAGTCGCTGGAAACACCATATATTTT. The complete variable domain, with remaining parts taken from reference TRBV29-1 and TRBJ1-3, reads SAVISQKPSRDICQRGTSLTIQCQVDSQVTMMFWYRQQPGQSLTLIATANQGSEATYESGFVIDKFPISRPNLTFSTLTVSNMSPEDSSIYLCSAARGVAGNTIYFGEGSWLTVV.

The CDR3 coding sequence is TGTGCCAGCAGCTACATGTCCACCACACAGACTAGCCGATACAATGAGCAGTTCTTC. Its translation: CASSYMSTTQTSRYNEQFF. This chain joins TRBV11-2 and TRBJ2-1; 7 bases line up with TRBD2. J was trimmed by 4 bases and V by 4 bases; bases with no gene match: 19. Germline CDR1 is SGHAT and CDR2 is FQNNGV. CDR3 length: 19 residues.

This chain joins TRBV7-2 and TRBJ2-2; 14 bases map to TRBD2. V trimming: 5 bases; J trimming: 5 bases; junction bases outside the gene matches: 7. The CDR3 contains 17 residues. Germline CDR1 reads SGHTA; CDR2 reads FQGNSA. The CDR3 DNA reads TGTGCCAGCAGCCGATTCCGACTAGCGGGAGGGACCGGGGAGCTGTTTTTT. Translated, it gives CASSRFRLAGGTGELFF.

The V gene is TRBV6-5, the J gene TRBJ2-1, with D possibly TRBD2 on 6 matching bases. With 2 bases removed from V and 7 bases from J, the gap between germline ends came to 12 bases. CDR1 is MNHEY and CDR2 is SVGAGI in the germline V gene. This CDR3 spans 14 amino acids. Written as DNA, the CDR3 is TGTGCCAGCAGTTACGTCCCAGGGAGGAATGAGCAGTTCTTC. Translated: CASSYVPGRNEQFF.

For this clone: The junction does not match germline at one end; this may be a read error. This rearrangement joins TRBV6-5 to TRBJ2-1; no reliable D call. The germline V gene encodes CDR1 MNHEY and CDR2 SVGAGI. This CDR3 has 11 amino acids. The CDR3 nucleotides read TGTGCCAGCAGATACTACAATGAGCAGTTCTTC. Protein: CASRYYNEQFF.

The gene calls are TRBV6-6 and TRBJ2-3; 14 nucleotides line up with TRBD2. The germline V gene has CDR1 MNHNY and CDR2 SVGAGI (reference sequence). After removal of 6 bases from V and 3 bases from J, the junction contained 5 bases not matched to a gene. The CDR3 is 16 residues long. The CDR3 nucleotides are TGTGCCAGCAGCCACGGACTAGCGGGAGGAACAGATACGCAGTATTTT. Encoded protein: CASSHGLAGGTDTQYF.

V usage is TRBV7-2 and J usage is TRBJ2-7, with a weak D call TRBD2 (5 bases). V lost 0 bases, J lost 3 bases, and 6 bases lay in between. CDR1 and CDR2 from the germline V gene are SGHTA and FQGNSA. This CDR3 is 13 amino acids long. The CDR3 spells CASSLATSYEQYF. For the CDR3, the DNA is TGTGCCAGCAGCTTAGCCACTAGCTACGAGCAGTACTTC.

CDR3 nucleotides: TGTGCCAGCAGTTCCCTGGACAGGGCTAATCAGCCCCAGCATTTT. Protein: CASSSLDRANQPQHF. The chain is built from TRBV27 and TRBJ1-5, with TRBD1 matching over 8 bases. J gave up 4 bases and V 4 bases, and 6 bases lay outside the gene matches. CDR3 length: 15 residues. Germline loops: CDR1 MNHEY, CDR2 SMNVEV (reference sequence).

The V call is TRBV28, the J call TRBJ2-7, with TRBD1 as a possible D gene (6 bases). V gave up 5 bases and J gave up 4 bases, with 33 bases separating them. The CDR3 contains 20 residues. Germline loops: CDR1 MDHEN, CDR2 SYDVKM. CDR3 nucleotides: TGTGCCAGCAGTCAGATCCCGCTTTTAGGCCGGGACACCTCCGAATACGAGCAGTACTTC. Protein product: CASSQIPLLGRDTSEYEQYF.

The chain links TRBV2 to TRBJ2-1; TRBD1 or TRBD2 may be the D gene (5 bases each). Germline V gene sequence: CDR1 SNHLY, CDR2 FYNNEI. V lost 4 bases to trimming and J lost 3 bases, with 22 bases between them. The CDR3 extends over 18 amino acids. The CDR3 coding sequence is TGTGCCAGCAGTGCAAATCTGGGGACCTCTGGTATCTACAATGAGCAGTTCTTC. This sequence encodes CASSANLGTSGIYNEQFF. The full variable domain, completed using reference TRBV2 and TRBJ2-1, is EPEVTQTPSHQVTQMGQEVILRCVPISNHLYFYWYRQILGQKVEFLVSFYNNEISEKSEIFDDQFSVERPDGSNFTLKIRSTKLEDSAMYFCASSANLGTSGIYNEQFFGPGTRLTVL.

This chain connects TRBV7-8 to TRBJ2-7, with 15 bases aligning to TRBD2. The CDR3 spans 18 residues. The J segment lost 2 bases and the V segment lost 5 bases, leaving 10 bases of the junction unmatched. The V gene's germline CDR1 is SGHVS and CDR2 FQNEAQ. CDR3 DNA sequence: TGTGCCAGCAGCCCCTCAAGGACTAGCGGGAGGGGCGCCTACGAGCAGTACTTC. It encodes CASSPSRTSGRGAYEQYF.

The chain employs TRBV2 and TRBJ2-2; 10 positions agree with TRBD2. Germline loops: CDR1 SNHLY, CDR2 FYNNEI. This CDR3 comprises 19 residues. V shed 3 bases, J shed 3 bases, and the junction held 13 bases outside the gene matches. This CDR3 reads CASSDWLAGVWFDTGELFF. Here the CDR3 DNA reads TGTGCCAGCAGTGACTGGCTAGCGGGAGTCTGGTTTGACACCGGGGAGCTGTTTTTT.

This sequence joins TRBV28 and TRBJ2-1, with D uncertain. The CDR3 sequence is 15 residues long. Trimming removed 2 bases at V and 0 bases at J, with 8 bases between. CDR1 is MDHEN and CDR2 is SYDVKM in the germline V gene. The CDR3 region has the DNA TGTGCCAGCAGTTTAATGGTTCGCTCCTACAATGAGCAGTTCTTC. Its protein is CASSLMVRSYNEQFF.